The clone carrying this T cell receptor beta chain was counted many times. Germline CDR1 DFQATT, CDR2 SNEGSKA (reference sequence). With V trimmed by 2 bases and J by 5 bases, 7 bases remained unmatched. This CDR3 spans 15 amino acids. Combining a sample-barcoded 5' primer with a J-beta primer mix, a second PCR ran for about 7 to 11 cycles. TCRdb itself ran the 5' RACE reads through MiXCR, one entry per CDR3 protein. Of just under 900,000 distinct CDR3 sequences listed, 29% are singletons. These data are taken from a study of blood T cells in healthy people across ages. The chain uses TRBV20-1 and TRBJ2-3; 10 bases match TRBD2. The sequenced material came from blood. This clonotype originated in a woman older than 75 in good health. The CDR3 region is CSARPLASGGDTQYF. The CDR3 bases are TGCAGTGCTAGACCCCTGGCTAGCGGGGGAGATACGCAGTATTTT.